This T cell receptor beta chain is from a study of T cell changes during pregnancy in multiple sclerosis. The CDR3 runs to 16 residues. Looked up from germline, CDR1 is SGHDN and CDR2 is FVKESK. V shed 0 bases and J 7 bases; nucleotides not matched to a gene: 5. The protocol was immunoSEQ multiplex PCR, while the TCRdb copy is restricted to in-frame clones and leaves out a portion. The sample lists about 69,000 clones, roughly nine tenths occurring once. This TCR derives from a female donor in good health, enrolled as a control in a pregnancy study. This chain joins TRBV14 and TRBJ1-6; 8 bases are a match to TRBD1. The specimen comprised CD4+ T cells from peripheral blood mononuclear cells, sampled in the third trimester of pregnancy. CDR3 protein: CASSQEGQGANSPLHF. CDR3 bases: TGTGCCAGCAGCCAAGAAGGCCAGGGGGCAAATTCACCCCTCCACTTT.